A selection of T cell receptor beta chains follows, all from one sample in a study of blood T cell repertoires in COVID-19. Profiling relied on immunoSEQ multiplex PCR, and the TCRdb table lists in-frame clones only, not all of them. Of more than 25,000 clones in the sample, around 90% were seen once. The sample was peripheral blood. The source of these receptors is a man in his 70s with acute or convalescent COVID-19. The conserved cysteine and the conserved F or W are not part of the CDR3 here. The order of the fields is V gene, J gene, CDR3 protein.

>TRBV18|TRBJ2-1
ASLPDTNGRNEQF
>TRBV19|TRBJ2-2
ASSIKTGSSVNTGELF
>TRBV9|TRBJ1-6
ASSVVQGGGPLH
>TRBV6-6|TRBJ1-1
ASSSMTGGAEAF
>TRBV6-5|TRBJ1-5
ASKSTNSNQPQH
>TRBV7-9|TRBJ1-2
ASSLNRGDYGYT
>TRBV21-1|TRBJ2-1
ASSKAEGLAGLYNEQF
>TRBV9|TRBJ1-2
ASSPDSLYGYT
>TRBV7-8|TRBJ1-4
ASSPWTGLSHSEKLF
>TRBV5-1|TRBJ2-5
ASSLEETGSRGIGMETQY
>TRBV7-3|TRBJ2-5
ASSTGTGYQETQY
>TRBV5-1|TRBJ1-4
ASSSDGLNEKLF
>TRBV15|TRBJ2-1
ATSTSRRDNEQF
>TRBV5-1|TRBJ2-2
ASSFYNGQGGTGELF
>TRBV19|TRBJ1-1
ASSIEGGRRTEAF
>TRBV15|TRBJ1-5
ATSRGGTVGSHGGNQPQH
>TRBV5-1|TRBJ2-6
ASREGELSGANVLT
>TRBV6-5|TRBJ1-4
ASSRDNEKLF
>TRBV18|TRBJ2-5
ASSLGQGDSKTQY
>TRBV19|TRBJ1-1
ASSPRDWLEAF
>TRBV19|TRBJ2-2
ASSMRLGAFANTGELF
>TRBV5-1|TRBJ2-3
ASSLDPTGNTDTQY
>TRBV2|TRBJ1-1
AGGVTLMNTEAF